This T cell receptor beta chain was obtained from a study of blood T cell repertoires in COVID-19. Background on the study: The study drew acute and convalescent COVID-19 samples from the United States, Italy and Spain. PBMCs, B-cell-depleted T cells, or T cells provided the cDNA or gDNA that made up the material.

V was trimmed by 4 bases and J by 0 bases, leaving 7 bases between them. The CDR3 is 14 residues long. CDR1 SGHRS and CDR2 YFSETQ come from the germline V gene. The authors' processing: Estimates of nucleated cell counts were drawn from the amplification of reference gene primers. Method: immunoSEQ multiplex PCR; TCRdb's copy keeps in-frame clones and lacks some. D and trimming come from the DNA, and the V and J calls and clone size come from that table. The data hold 300,000 to 450,000 clones, with around 84% observed a single time. Source material: peripheral blood. J is TRBJ2-2 and V is TRBV5-1; no definite D call. The receptor was isolated from a human donor in a cohort sampled during active COVID-19. In DNA, the CDR3 is TGCGCCAGCAGCAAACGCGCGAACACCGGGGAGCTGTTTTTT. Translated: CASSKRANTGELFF.